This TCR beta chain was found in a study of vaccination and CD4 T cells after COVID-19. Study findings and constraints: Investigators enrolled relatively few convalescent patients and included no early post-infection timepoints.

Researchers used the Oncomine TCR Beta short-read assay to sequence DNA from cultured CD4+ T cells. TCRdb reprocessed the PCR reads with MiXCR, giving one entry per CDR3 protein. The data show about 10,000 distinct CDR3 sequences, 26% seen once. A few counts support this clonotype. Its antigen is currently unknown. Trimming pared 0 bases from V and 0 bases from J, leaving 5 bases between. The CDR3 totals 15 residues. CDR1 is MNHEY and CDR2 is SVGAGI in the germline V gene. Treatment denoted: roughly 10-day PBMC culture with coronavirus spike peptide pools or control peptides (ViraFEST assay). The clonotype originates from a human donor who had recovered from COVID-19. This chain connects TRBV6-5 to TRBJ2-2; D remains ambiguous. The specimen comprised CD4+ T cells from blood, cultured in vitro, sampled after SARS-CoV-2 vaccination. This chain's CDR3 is CASSYSSANTGELFF. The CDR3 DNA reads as TGTGCCAGCAGTTACTCGTCCGCGAACACCGGGGAGCTGTTTTTT.